Presented here are 18 T cell receptor beta chains from one specimen sequenced in a study of monozygotic twins with inflammatory bowel disease (dated by TCRdb to the late 2010s). The library was obtained by 5' RACE. TCRdb shows the sequencer as Illumina HiSeq 2500. Reads reprocessed by TCRdb are summarized as one entry per CDR3 protein sequence, and DNA is absent. This sample's listing comprises around 450,000 distinct CDR3 sequences. The leading ten clones occupy about 2.6% of the sample. Sample: blood. The origin of the receptors is a human donor with ulcerative colitis or Crohn's disease, or a healthy co-twin of an affected twin (not recorded which).

The rearrangement joins TRBV5-1 to TRBJ1-2. The germline gives CDR1 SGHRS, CDR2 YFSETQ. The CDR3 length is 14 residues. The CDR3 reads CASSLSGGNYGYTF.

The rearrangement uses TRBV7-3 and TRBJ2-5; TCRdb picks TRBD1, but there is no DNA to check that call. The CDR3 consists of 16 residues. Germline CDR1 SGHTA, CDR2 FQGTGA. The chain's CDR3 is CASSLNPQGGSETQYF.

This chain joins TRBV2 and TRBJ2-7; TCRdb selects TRBD2, and the lack of DNA leaves this call unchecked. The CDR3 is 13 residues long. Germline lookup yields CDR1 SNHLY and CDR2 FYNNEI. CDR3 protein: CASRGTSFNEQYF.

The rearrangement uses TRBV19 and TRBJ1-5; TCRdb outputs TRBD1, but without DNA this stays unchecked. Germline V gene data show CDR1 as LNHDA and CDR2 as SQIVND (reference sequence). CDR3 length: 19 residues. CDR3 region: CASSIVPGQGASSNQPQHF.

The chain links TRBV5-1 to TRBJ1-2; TCRdb selects TRBD1, and the lack of DNA leaves this call unchecked. Germline V CDR1 and CDR2: SGHRS, YFSETQ. The CDR3 length is 16 residues. Here the CDR3 reads CASSLGFGDSYYGYTF.

The rearrangement joins TRBV5-5 to TRBJ2-1; TCRdb picks TRBD1, but there is no DNA to check that call. The V gene's germline CDR1 is SGHKS and CDR2 YYEKEE (reference sequence). CDR3 size: 15 residues. CDR3 sequence: CASSLHTGSYNEQFF.

The chain links TRBV5-1 to TRBJ1-2; with no DNA, the TCRdb D assignment of TRBD1 cannot be verified. Germline CDR1 and CDR2: SGHRS and YFSETQ. The CDR3 consists of 14 residues. CDR3 loop: CASRPLDRLYGYTF.

The chain uses TRBV19 and TRBJ2-5. The CDR3 contains 13 residues. Looked up from germline, CDR1 is LNHDA and CDR2 is SQIVND (reference sequence). The CDR3 sequence is CASNTGFEETQYF.

The chain has TRBV4-2 and TRBJ2-1; TCRdb's D gene call, TRBD2, goes unchecked for lack of DNA. This CDR3 has 17 amino acids. From germline, CDR1 is LGHNA and CDR2 YNFKEQ. CDR3 sequence: CASSRRFTSGTYNEQFF.

The chain carries TRBV7-2 and TRBJ1-2; there is no DNA to check the TCRdb D call of TRBD1. This CDR3 comprises 15 residues. Germline assignment: CDR1 SGHTA and CDR2 FQGNSA. The CDR3 reads CASSLATGLGYGYTF.

CDR3 in amino acids: CASSLTAGEQYF. This sequence joins TRBV5-4 and TRBJ2-7; TCRdb's D gene call, TRBD2, goes unchecked for lack of DNA. The length of the CDR3 is 12 residues. Germline values: CDR1 SGHNT, CDR2 YYREEE (reference sequence).

The rearrangement links TRBV18 to TRBJ2-1; the D call of TRBD1 rests on TCRdb alone, since no DNA is present to check it. The CDR3 contains 14 residues. Per the germline V gene, CDR1 is KGHSH and CDR2 is LQKENI. The CDR3 spells CASSPKGSRNEQFF.

The chain uses TRBV29-1 and TRBJ1-2; TCRdb proposes TRBD1, but this gene call is untestable without DNA. The CDR3 sequence is 11 residues long. In germline, CDR1 is SQVTM, CDR2 ANQGSEA. The CDR3 spells CSGVGDDGYSF. Using reference TRBV29-1 and TRBJ1-2 for the parts outside the CDR3, the full variable domain is SAVISQKPSRDICQRGTSLTIQCQVDSQVTMMFWYRQQPGQSLTLIATANQGSEATYESGFVIDKFPISRPNLTFSTLTVSNMSPEDSSIYLCSGVGDDGYSFGSGTRLTVV.

This rearrangement joins TRBV28 to TRBJ2-3; TCRdb designates TRBD1, a call that cannot be tested without DNA. Germline assignment: CDR1 MDHEN and CDR2 SYDVKM. The length of the CDR3 is 14 residues. The CDR3 here is CASSHRAITDTQYF.

CDR3 protein: CASSANAGGAFF. The chain couples TRBV6-1 to TRBJ1-1; the D call from TCRdb, TRBD1, cannot be confirmed without DNA. The CDR3 consists of 12 residues. The germline CDR1 and CDR2 sequences are MNHNS and SASEGT.

The gene calls are TRBV9 and TRBJ1-1. Germline CDR1 SGDLS, CDR2 YYNGEE. The CDR3 has 14 residues. The CDR3 region is CASSVAAANTEAFF. The full variable domain, rest sourced from reference TRBV9 and TRBJ1-1, is DSGVTQTPKHLITATGQRVTLRCSPRSGDLSVYWYQQSLDQGLQFLIQYYNGEERAKGNILERFSAQQFPDLHSELNLSSLELGDSALYFCASSVAAANTEAFFGQGTRLTVV.

CDR3 sequence: CASSLYAGAYNEQFF. This chain links TRBV7-3 with TRBJ2-1; TCRdb gives TRBD1 as the D gene, but with no DNA this cannot be confirmed. Germline V gene sequence: CDR1 SGHTA, CDR2 FQGTGA. CDR3 size: 15 residues.

V and J are TRBV29-1 and TRBJ2-7; TCRdb names TRBD2, which stays unverified in the absence of DNA. This CDR3 contains 17 residues. Germline CDR1 SQVTM, CDR2 ANQGSEA. This chain's CDR3 is CSVDVPSSGSRGYEQYF.